These 15 T cell receptor beta chains came from one sample sequenced in a study of blood T cell repertoires in COVID-19. Assay used: immunoSEQ multiplex PCR; TCRdb lists only in-frame clones, some missing. This sample carries more than 85,000 clones, 85% of them seen once, and the ten largest clones take 3.5% to 5%. The sequenced material came from peripheral blood. The receptors were sampled from a man aged 45-65 years with acute or convalescent COVID-19.

The chain is built from TRBV27 and TRBJ1-6; TRBD1 agrees at 9 bases. The trim removed 5 bases at V and 9 bases at J, leaving 5 bases unmatched. The CDR3 is made up of 14 amino acids. Germline V lookup: CDR1 MNHEY, CDR2 SMNVEV (reference sequence). The CDR3: CASSQGTGPSPLHF. The CDR3 DNA follows: TGTGCCAGCAGTCAAGGGACAGGGCCTTCACCCCTCCACTTT.

The chain recombines TRBV11-2 with TRBJ2-1; D is uncertain. CDR1 is SGHAT, CDR2 FQNNGV, per germline. The CDR3 is 13 amino acids. The germline V and J ends were trimmed by 5 bases and 6 bases, with 11 bases remaining between them. CDR3: CASSPVPGNEQFF. In nucleotides, the CDR3 is TGTGCCAGCAGCCCCGTCCCCGGCAATGAGCAGTTCTTC.

Here the CDR3 DNA reads TGTGCCAGCAGCCAGGACAGGAGGGAAGCTTTCTTT. This codes for CASSQDRREAFF. The chain joins TRBV3-1 (or the pseudogene TRBV3-2) to TRBJ1-1, with 7 bases matching TRBD1. V trimming: 3 bases; J trimming: 8 bases; junction bases outside the gene matches: 3. Germline V lookup: CDR1 LGHDT, CDR2 YNNKEL (reference sequence). The CDR3 runs to 12 residues.

This chain uses TRBV12-5 with TRBJ2-5; 8 bases map to TRBD1. Per germline, CDR1 LGHNT and CDR2 FRNRAP. The length of the CDR3 is 15 residues. The ends lost 4 bases at V and 2 bases at J; junction bases unmatched: 6. CDR3 DNA sequence: TGTGCTAGTGGTTGGACAGGGACTGGACAAGAGACCCAGTACTTC. As protein: CASGWTGTGQETQYF.

J is TRBJ1-2 and V is TRBV15; possible D gene TRBD1, 6 bases. V was clipped by 8 bases and J by 1 base, with 17 bases between them. Germline V gives CDR1 LNHNV, CDR2 YYDKDF (reference sequence). The CDR3 is 15 amino acids. The CDR3 DNA reads as TGTGCCACCCGGGGGGGCTCTCAAGTTAACTATGGCTACACCTTC. Protein: CATRGGSQVNYGYTF.

The chain joins TRBV11-2 to TRBJ2-1; 10 bases map to TRBD1. The CDR3 runs to 15 residues. V lost 1 base, J lost 9 bases, and 6 bases stayed unmatched. CDR1 is SGHAT, CDR2 FQNNGV, per germline. CDR3 sequence reads: CASSLGTGGRSEQFF. CDR3 coding DNA: TGTGCCAGCAGCTTAGGGACAGGGGGAAGGAGTGAGCAGTTCTTC.

The gene calls are TRBV19 and TRBJ2-2, with 9 bases aligning to TRBD1. With 3 bases clipped from V and 6 bases from J, the junction kept 11 bases outside the gene matches. The CDR3 length is 17 residues. From germline, CDR1 is LNHDA and CDR2 SQIVND (reference sequence). The CDR3 nucleotides read TGTGCCAGTAGTATGGCCGGACAGGGGCTCAACCCCGGGGAGCTGTTTTTT. It yields the protein CASSMAGQGLNPGELFF.

This clone was counted once. CDR3 region: CASSGKEPGGELFF. For the CDR3, the DNA is TGTGCCAGCAGCGGGAAGGAACCGGGCGGGGAGCTGTTTTTT. The chain links TRBV9 to TRBJ2-2; D is ambiguous. The length of the CDR3 is 14 residues. Trimming took 3 bases from V and 7 from J, leaving 13 bases between them. The germline V gene has CDR1 SGDLS and CDR2 YYNGEE.

The table lists this clone with a few counts. The chain recombines TRBV3-1 (or the pseudogene TRBV3-2) with TRBJ2-7; 7 nucleotides line up with TRBD2. CDR3 length: 14 amino acids. V trimming: 4 bases; J trimming: 0 bases; junction bases outside the gene matches: 3. The V gene's germline CDR1 is LGHDT and CDR2 YNNKEL (reference sequence). CDR3 DNA sequence: TGTGCCAGCAGCCGGGGGGAGGGCTCCTACGAGCAGTACTTC. Residues: CASSRGEGSYEQYF.

The chain joins TRBV3-1 (or the pseudogene TRBV3-2) to TRBJ1-2; 8 nucleotides match TRBD1. This CDR3 comprises 13 residues. V trimming: 4 bases; J trimming: 10 bases; junction bases outside the gene matches: 8. Germline CDR1 reads LGHDT; CDR2 reads YNNKEL (reference sequence). Here the CDR3 reads CASSRGTGQNYTF. DNA of the CDR3: TGTGCCAGCAGCCGAGGGACAGGCCAAAACTACACCTTC.

This sequence joins TRBV2 and TRBJ1-2; 8 bases line up with TRBD1. This CDR3 is built from 14 residues. V gave up 6 bases and J gave up 3 bases; unmatched junction bases: 6. Per the germline V gene, CDR1 is SNHLY and CDR2 is FYNNEI. The CDR3 loop reads CASSEDREDYGYTF. CDR3 bases: TGTGCCAGCAGCGAGGACAGGGAGGACTATGGCTACACCTTC.

The chain has TRBV10-3 and TRBJ1-3; D gene uncertain. The length of the CDR3 is 14 residues. Germline V gene lookup returns CDR1 ENHRY and CDR2 SYGVKD. V was shortened by 9 bases and J by 0 bases, with 12 bases between the two germline ends. CDR3 nucleotide sequence: TGTGCCATTCGGGAAACTCACTCTGGAAACACCATATATTTT. Its protein product is CAIRETHSGNTIYF.

The V and J genes are TRBV28 and TRBJ1-5, with D perhaps matching TRBD1 (5 bases). This CDR3 has 13 residues. Trimming cost V 7 bases and J 3 bases, with 10 bases left between them. The germline V gene encodes CDR1 MDHEN and CDR2 SYDVKM. The CDR3 loop is CASKPGYNQPQHF. The DNA for the CDR3 is TGTGCCAGCAAACCAGGGTACAATCAGCCCCAGCATTTT.

V gene TRBV27 combines with J gene TRBJ2-1; 7 positions match TRBD1. With 4 bases clipped from V and 8 bases from J, the junction kept 8 bases outside the gene matches. The CDR3 has 14 amino acids. Germline V gene lookup returns CDR1 MNHEY and CDR2 SMNVEV (reference sequence). Here the CDR3 reads CASSWTGGFYEQFF. The CDR3, as DNA: TGTGCCAGCAGTTGGACAGGCGGTTTCTATGAGCAGTTCTTC.

This chain uses TRBV28 with TRBJ1-2; D call uncertain. The CDR3 is 12 amino acids. The V gene lost 5 bases and the J gene lost 8 bases, with 12 bases spanning the gap. Germline values: CDR1 MDHEN, CDR2 SYDVKM. CDR3 sequence: CASSPTTRGYTF. CDR3 nucleotides: TGTGCCAGCAGTCCAACGACGCGGGGCTACACCTTC.